These T cell receptor beta chains were read from a single sample in a study of blood T cells in healthy people across ages. A single record per CDR3 protein comes from TCRdb applying MiXCR to the 5' RACE reads. The data show more than 450,000 distinct CDR3 sequences, roughly a quarter seen once. This sample was also put to use in a study of T cells of mothers and their children.

Sequenced: blood. These TCRs come from a boy younger than 10 in good health. CDR3s include the opening cysteine and the closing phenylalanine or tryptophan. The order of the fields is V gene, J gene, D gene, clone size, CDR3 DNA, CDR3 protein. D genes are given only for firm matches. A row's size may be missing; if present it is once, few, many or a size class.

TRBV27	TRBJ2-7	TRBD2	few	TGTGCCAGCAGTCCCCGGTGGCTAGCGGGGGGTTCCTACGAGCAGTACTTC	CASSPRWLAGGSYEQYF
TRBV28	TRBJ1-5	.	few	TGTGCCAGCAGTTTGAGCTACGGGGGGCGGCCCCAGCATTTT	CASSLSYGGRPQHF
TRBV6-1	TRBJ2-1	.	.	TGTGCCAGCAGTGAAGCGTGGAGGCAGGGGAAGGATGAGCAGTTCTTC	CASSEAWRQGKDEQFF
TRBV12-3/TRBV12-4	TRBJ2-4	.	.	TGTGCCAGCAGTCGGAGTGAGGTAGCCAAAAACATTCAGTACTTC	CASSRSEVAKNIQYF
TRBV25-1	TRBJ2-5	TRBD2	few	TGTGCCAGCAGTGAATCGGGGGGTAAAGAGACCCAGTACTTC	CASSESGGKETQYF
TRBV12-3/TRBV12-4	TRBJ1-3	TRBD1	.	TGTGCCAGCTCACTGACAGGGTCTGGAAACACCATATATTTT	CASSLTGSGNTIYF
TRBV5-1	TRBJ2-3	TRBD2	.	TGCGCCAGCAGCCCGAGACTAGCGACCGGCACAGATACGCAGTATTTT	CASSPRLATGTDTQYF
TRBV20-1	TRBJ2-5	TRBD2	.	TGCAGTGCTAGCGACCAAGCGGGAGTCGGAGAGACCCAATACTTC	CSASDQAGVGETQYF
TRBV2	TRBJ1-5	.	few	TGTGCCAGCAGTGAGGACGGCCCTAGCAATCAGCCCCAGCATTTT	CASSEDGPSNQPQHF
TRBV2	TRBJ1-1	TRBD1	many	TGTGCCAGCACCCAGGGGGACACTGAAGCTTTCTTT	CASTQGDTEAFF
TRBV27	TRBJ2-3	TRBD1	.	TGTGCCAGCAGTGACCGGGACAGGGGTCGATTTGGCACAGATACGCAGTATTTT	CASSDRDRGRFGTDTQYF
TRBV7-9	TRBJ2-5	TRBD2	.	TGTGCCAGCAGCTTTAGCGGGAGGGCCCTACAAGAGACCCAGTACTTC	CASSFSGRALQETQYF
TRBV6-5	TRBJ2-7	TRBD1	.	TGTGCCAGCAGCCTCACGGGACAGGGATTTGGCTACGAGCAGTACTTC	CASSLTGQGFGYEQYF
TRBV7-8	TRBJ2-7	.	.	TGTGCCAGCAGGAAGGGGGGAGCAGGCTACGAGCAGTACTTC	CASRKGGAGYEQYF
TRBV12-3/TRBV12-4	TRBJ1-1	.	.	TGTGCCAGCAGCAACCCGCTGAACATGAACACTGAAGCTTTCTTT	CASSNPLNMNTEAFF
TRBV10-3	TRBJ2-7	TRBD2	few	TGTGCCACCCATTGGACTAGCGGATACGAGCAGTACTTC	CATHWTSGYEQYF
TRBV6-5	TRBJ2-5	TRBD1	many	TGTGCCAGCAGTCAGGACAGGGGACGAGAGACCCAGTACTTC	CASSQDRGRETQYF
TRBV7-9	TRBJ2-4	.	few	TGTGCCAGCAGCTTATACGGGCCAGGGGATCCCAAAAACATTCAGTACTTC	CASSLYGPGDPKNIQYF
TRBV4-3	TRBJ2-1	.	.	TGCGCCAGCAGCCAAGATGGCCCAGGGAATGAGCAGTTCTTC	CASSQDGPGNEQFF
TRBV12-3/TRBV12-4	TRBJ2-4	.	.	TGTGCCAGCAGTTTTGGGGGATTTGGAGACATTCAGTACTTC	CASSFGGFGDIQYF
TRBV18	TRBJ2-6	TRBD1	.	TGTGCCAGCTCACGGGGACAGGGAAGTCGGGCCAACGTCCTGACTTTC	CASSRGQGSRANVLTF
TRBV6-6	TRBJ2-1	.	few	TGTGCCAGCAGTTACTTAAGGAGTGAGCAGTTCTTC	CASSYLRSEQFF
TRBV10-3	TRBJ2-1	.	.	TGTGCCATCAGGGGCGGGGAGACGAATGAGCAGTTCTTC	CAIRGGETNEQFF
TRBV27	TRBJ1-2	TRBD1	once	TGTGCCAGCAGTTTCGGGACAGGGTCTTACGGCTACACCTTC	CASSFGTGSYGYTF
TRBV30	TRBJ2-5	.	few	TGTGCCTGGAAGGGTACGTGGGAGACCCAGTACTTC	CAWKGTWETQYF
TRBV12-3/TRBV12-4	TRBJ2-7	.	few	TGTGCCAGCAGTTTATACGGCGGTCCCTACGAGCAGTACTTC	CASSLYGGPYEQYF
TRBV27	TRBJ1-4	.	.	TGTGCCAGCAGTTTATCCATAGTCCCAGCAACTAATGAAAAACTGTTTTTT	CASSLSIVPATNEKLFF